This T cell receptor beta chain is drawn from a study of blood T cell repertoires in COVID-19. Across the whole study: Samples of COVID-19 (acute and convalescent) were obtained from the United States, Italy and Spain.

The data were produced by immunoSEQ multiplex PCR, yet TCRdb's version contains in-frame clones alone and is incomplete. The table records about 210,000 clones, roughly 88% of them present only once. CDR1 and CDR2 (germline): SEHNR, FQNEAQ (reference sequence). V gave up 3 bases and J gave up 5 bases; unmatched junction bases: 4. The CDR3 length is 13 residues. The count of this clone is one. This receptor was obtained from a man aged 18-30 years with active or convalescent COVID-19. This sequence joins TRBV7-9 and TRBJ2-7; 7 bases align to TRBD1. The sample was peripheral blood. The CDR3 DNA sequence: TGTGCCAGCAGCTTTCGACAGGGCCACGAGCAGTACTTC. This translates into CASSFRQGHEQYF.